The 18 T cell receptor beta chains below come from one sample, sequenced in a study of CD8+CD57+ T cells in acquired aplastic anemia (dated by TCRdb to the late 2010s). Sequencing relied on an Illumina HiSeq 2000. Genomic DNA served as template for TCR beta VDJ combination and CDR3 sequence profiling. The public reads were quality trimmed at Q25 with fastp and then assembled into clones with MiXCR by TCRdb, keeping productive beta chains. Entries are consolidated by CDR3 protein sequence, retaining the most common genes and DNA. The sample table shows some 210,000 distinct CDR3 sequences, and 61% are seen once. 29% of the sample belongs to the ten largest clones. Sample: sorted CD4+, CD8+, or CD8+CD57+ T cells (not recorded which) from PBMCs. These TCRs come from a human donor in good health.

This chain connects TRBV7-8 to TRBJ1-1, with D unresolved. Trimming stripped 3 bases from V and 6 bases from J, with 11 bases between. The CDR3 length is 13 residues. The germline CDR1 and CDR2 sequences are SGHVS and FQNEAQ. CDR3 loop: CASSFQSFPEAFF. DNA of the CDR3: TGTGCCAGCAGCTTCCAATCATTCCCTGAAGCTTTCTTT.

The chain is built from TRBV5-1 and TRBJ1-1, with a possible D match to TRBD1 (6 bases). Germline assignment: CDR1 SGHRS and CDR2 YFSETQ. This CDR3 spans 12 amino acids. Trimming left V 3 bases short and J 9 bases short, with 12 bases between. CDR3 protein: CASSSGDAKAFF. CDR3 coding DNA: TGCGCCAGCAGCTCAGGGGACGCAAAAGCTTTCTTT.

This clonotype appeared a single time. The gene calls are TRBV19 and TRBJ1-1; 8 nucleotides line up with TRBD1. The CDR3 loop spans 16 amino acids. Per the germline V gene, CDR1 is LNHDA and CDR2 is SQIVND (reference sequence). The trim removed 5 bases at V and 1 base at J, leaving 9 bases unmatched. CDR3 amino acids: CASSHDRGSENTEAFF. DNA for the CDR3: TGTGCCAGTAGTCACGACAGGGGATCTGAGAACACTGAAGCTTTCTTT.

This clonotype was detected a few times. The chain is built from TRBV29-1 and TRBJ2-1; weak D call: TRBD2 (7 bases). Trimming cost V 5 bases and J 7 bases, with 21 bases left between them. This CDR3 is built from 15 residues. Germline V gives CDR1 SQVTM, CDR2 ANQGSEA. The DNA of the CDR3 is TGCAGCGTTAACCTTGGGGGGGGCTCAAGAAATGAGCAGTTCTTC. Its translation: CSVNLGGGSRNEQFF.

The chain combines TRBV28 with TRBJ2-3; tentatively, D is TRBD1 (6 bases). V shed 5 bases and J shed 4 bases, with 19 bases lying between them. CDR1 is MDHEN, CDR2 SYDVKM, per germline. There are 16 residues in the CDR3. This CDR3 reads CASSPETGRRSDTQYF. DNA of the CDR3: TGTGCCAGCAGTCCGGAAACAGGGAGACGATCAGATACGCAGTATTTT.

Only one count was recorded for this clonotype. The chain joins TRBV15 to TRBJ2-3; 10 nucleotides agree with TRBD2. Germline CDR1 is LNHNV and CDR2 is YYDKDF (reference sequence). The junction had 8 bases not matched to a gene; V was cut back by 3 bases and J by 2 bases. The CDR3 spans 17 residues. The CDR3 sequence is CATSSPGLAGDTDTQYF. CDR3 sequence (DNA): TGTGCCACCAGCAGCCCGGGGCTAGCGGGGGACACAGATACGCAGTATTTT. The full variable domain, its missing parts supplied by reference TRBV15 and TRBJ2-3, is DAMVIQNPRYQVTQFGKPVTLSCSQTLNHNVMYWYQQKSSQAPKLLFHYYDKDFNNEADTPDNFQSRRPNTSFCFLDIRSPGLGDTAMYLCATSSPGLAGDTDTQYFGPGTRLTVL.

This chain joins TRBV12-3 or TRBV12-4 and TRBJ2-2, with unresolved D. Trimming cost V 6 bases and J 4 bases, with 9 bases left between them. The CDR3 has 13 amino acids. Written as DNA, the CDR3 is TGTGCCAGCAGCTGGTACGTCACCGGGGAGCTGTTTTTT. Its protein product is CASSWYVTGELFF.

This clonotype was observed a handful of times. V gene TRBV12-3 or TRBV12-4 combines with J gene TRBJ1-5; D is unresolved. The CDR3 is 13 residues long. V was cut by 4 bases and J by 1 base, with 5 bases left in between. CDR3 bases: TGTGCCAGCAGTTCGGCCAGCAATCAGCCCCAGCATTTT. This gives the protein CASSSASNQPQHF.

V and J are TRBV20-1 and TRBJ2-7; possible D gene TRBD2, 6 bases. The germline V gene encodes CDR1 DFQATT and CDR2 SNEGSKA (reference sequence). The length of the CDR3 is 15 residues. V dropped 0 bases and J dropped 5 bases, with 17 bases sitting between them. The CDR3 DNA reads TGCAGTGCTAGAGATCAGGCGGGGCTTTTCGACGAGCAGTACTTC. It codes for CSARDQAGLFDEQYF.

This clonotype was observed a handful of times. V usage is TRBV20-1 and J usage is TRBJ2-7; TRBD2 agrees at 7 bases. The J segment lost 6 bases and the V segment lost 5 bases, leaving 10 bases of the junction unmatched. Germline V CDR1 and CDR2: DFQATT, SNEGSKA (reference sequence). This CDR3 spans 13 amino acids. The CDR3 loop is CSARSGTMREQYF. CDR3 nucleotides: TGCAGTGCTCGATCCGGGACTATGCGCGAGCAGTACTTC.

The chain recombines TRBV7-9 with TRBJ1-6, with 8 nucleotides matching TRBD1. Losses at the gene ends were 5 bases for V and 9 bases for J; bases not matched to a gene: 12. This CDR3 contains 16 residues. The germline gives CDR1 SEHNR, CDR2 FQNEAQ (reference sequence). CDR3 coding DNA: TGTGCCAGCAGCAAGGACAGGGTTTTGACCGGTTCACCCCTCCACTTT. It specifies CASSKDRVLTGSPLHF.

The chain couples TRBV4-3 to TRBJ2-5, with 8 bases identical to TRBD1. J gave up 9 bases and V 1 base, and 10 bases lay outside the gene matches. The CDR3 has 15 residues. From germline, CDR1 is LGHNA and CDR2 YSLEER. The CDR3 here is CASSQGGTGVRAQYF. The CDR3 DNA sequence: TGCGCCAGCAGCCAAGGGGGGACAGGCGTCCGGGCCCAGTACTTC.

The chain couples TRBV25-1 to TRBJ1-6, with D unclear. V lost 1 base and J 0 bases, leaving 10 bases between the germline ends. The V gene's germline CDR1 is MGHDK and CDR2 SYGVNS. The CDR3 has 17 amino acids. CDR3: CASSELEGSSYNSPLHF. CDR3 coding DNA: TGTGCCAGCAGTGAATTGGAGGGTAGCTCCTATAATTCACCCCTCCACTTT. Based on the CDR3 plus reference TRBV25-1 and TRBJ1-6, the full variable domain is EADIYQTPRYLVIGTGKKITLECSQTMGHDKMYWYQQDPGMELHLIHYSYGVNSTEKGDLSSESTVSRIRTEHFPLTLESARPSHTSQYLCASSELEGSSYNSPLHFGNGTRLTVT.

V is TRBV7-2 and J is TRBJ2-7, with 7 bases matching TRBD2. Germline CDR1 and CDR2: SGHTA and FQGNSA. Trimming cost V 6 bases and J 1 base; bases outside gene matches: 15. CDR3 length equals 17 residues. For the CDR3, the DNA is TGTGCCAGCAGTCTCTACCGTCGCGGGGGAGGTTCCTACGAGCAGTACTTC. Its translation is CASSLYRRGGGSYEQYF.

The chain employs TRBV25-1 and TRBJ1-6; no clear D gene. The germline gives CDR1 MGHDK, CDR2 SYGVNS. Between the trimmed V and J ends, which lost 4 bases and 0 bases, there was a span of 4 bases. There are 14 residues in the CDR3. The chain's CDR3 is CASSAPSYNSPLHF. In nucleotides, the CDR3 is TGTGCCAGCAGTGCCCCCTCCTATAATTCACCCCTCCACTTT.

The chain joins TRBV30 to TRBJ1-6, with D possibly being TRBD1 (5 bases). CDR1 is GTSNPN, CDR2 SVGIG, per germline (reference sequence). This CDR3 has 13 amino acids. V gave up 4 bases and J gave up 7 bases, with 11 bases separating them. The CDR3 coding sequence is TGTGCCTGGAATCAGGGATTCAATTCACCCCTCCACTTT. Translation: CAWNQGFNSPLHF.

In this sample, this clonotype turned up many times. The chain is built from TRBV10-2 and TRBJ2-5, with D hard to call. Germline values: CDR1 WSHSY, CDR2 SAAADI. V was shortened by 8 bases and J by 5 bases, with 12 bases between the two germline ends. The CDR3 runs to 12 residues. The CDR3 DNA sequence: TGCGCCAGCCTCGGGCTTCGGGAGACCCAGTACTTC. It translates to CASLGLRETQYF.

This clonotype was seen a single time. The chain combines TRBV9 with TRBJ2-1, with 10 bases identical to TRBD2. The V segment lost 0 bases and the J segment 2 bases; nucleotides outside the gene matches: 2. Germline V gene sequence: CDR1 SGDLS, CDR2 YYNGEE. The CDR3 has 16 amino acids. The CDR3 bases are TGTGCCAGCAGCGTAGAAGCGGGAGGGCCCTACAATGAGCAGTTCTTC. It yields the protein CASSVEAGGPYNEQFF. Supplemented by reference TRBV9 and TRBJ2-1, the full variable domain reads DSGVTQTPKHLITATGQRVTLRCSPRSGDLSVYWYQQSLDQGLQFLIQYYNGEERAKGNILERFSAQQFPDLHSELNLSSLELGDSALYFCASSVEAGGPYNEQFFGPGTRLTVL.